The 16 T cell receptor beta chains presented below share a single source sample, sequenced in a study of OX40 agonist ivuxolimab in advanced cancers. Receptors were amplified or captured by the immunoSEQ multiplex PCR assay. In its TCRdb copy, this immuneACCESS table keeps in-frame sequences only and misses some clones. Where compared with another copy, unresolved V genes explain less than half of these, and the others have no known cause. The sample profile shows around 68,000 clones; 85% to 90% of them were found once. Clones ranked in the top ten supply roughly 0.7% of the sample. This specimen consisted of CD4+ or CD8+ T cells sorted from blood, obtained in a trial of the OX40 agonist ivuxolimab. The receptors were gathered from an adult with an advanced solid tumor such as melanoma, head and neck, liver or kidney cancer.

The rearrangement joins TRBV5-1 to TRBJ2-5, with TRBD2 identical over 8 bases. Unmatched junction bases numbered 6, after V lost 5 bases and J lost 3 bases. The germline V gene encodes CDR1 SGHRS and CDR2 YFSETQ. CDR3 length equals 14 residues. CDR3 DNA sequence: TGCGCCAGCAGACAAGCGGGGGCGGAAGAGACCCAGTACTTC. Translation: CASRQAGAEETQYF. Variable domain in full (rest from reference TRBV5-1 and TRBJ2-5): KAGVTQTPRYLIKTRGQQVTLSCSPISGHRSVSWYQQTPGQGLQFLFEYFSETQRNKGNFPGRFSGRQFSNSRSEMNVSTLELGDSALYLCASRQAGAEETQYFGPGTRLLVL.

The rearrangement joins TRBV5-8 to TRBJ1-1; weak D call: TRBD1 (5 bases). The CDR3 is 15 amino acids. CDR1 and CDR2 from the germline V gene are SGHTS and YDEGEE. V lost 1 base, J lost 2 bases, and 12 bases lay in between. The CDR3 DNA follows: TGTGCCAGCAGCTTGTTTCTAGGGGCCAACACTGAAGCTTTCTTT. It translates to CASSLFLGANTEAFF.

This clone was detected only a few times. The V gene is TRBV9, the J gene TRBJ1-1, with D possibly TRBD1 on 5 matching bases. Germline V CDR1 and CDR2: SGDLS, YYNGEE. This CDR3 is 15 amino acids long. The V end lost 0 bases, the J end lost 4 bases, and 13 bases lay between the germline ends. In DNA form, the CDR3 reads TGTGCCAGCAGCGTAGTCAGTCCAGGGCTCACTGAAGCTTTCTTT. Translated, it gives CASSVVSPGLTEAFF. The full variable domain, in which reference TRBV9 and TRBJ1-1 provide the parts outside the CDR3, is DSGVTQTPKHLITATGQRVTLRCSPRSGDLSVYWYQQSLDQGLQFLIQYYNGEERAKGNILERFSAQQFPDLHSELNLSSLELGDSALYFCASSVVSPGLTEAFFGQGTRLTVV.

Comment on this clone: One end of the junction is discordant with germline, which a read error may explain. The chain joins TRBV6-5 to TRBJ1-2; D is uncertain. The CDR3 length is 13 residues. CDR1 and CDR2 from the germline V gene are MNHEY and SVGAGI. In DNA form, the CDR3 reads TGTGCCAGCAGTGACTCTTACCGGTGGGGCTACACCTTC. This translates into CASSDSYRWGYTF.

The rearrangement links TRBV18 to TRBJ2-7; D gene unclear. Trimming left V 0 bases short and J 9 bases short, with 12 bases between. The CDR3 has 13 residues. The germline V gene encodes CDR1 KGHSH and CDR2 LQKENI. CDR3 loop: CASSPPGSEVQYF. In DNA, the CDR3 is TGTGCCAGCTCACCACCGGGGTCCGAGGTGCAGTACTTC.

V and J are TRBV11-3 and TRBJ2-3; possibly TRBD1 for D (6 bases). In germline, CDR1 is SGHNT, CDR2 YENEEA. The CDR3 spans 13 residues. Trimming left V 5 bases short and J 3 bases short, with 9 bases between. This CDR3 reads CASSQQGTDTQYF. The CDR3 nucleotides are TGTGCCAGCAGCCAACAGGGTACAGATACGCAGTATTTT.

The chain recombines TRBV7-9 with TRBJ1-1, with D perhaps TRBD1 (5 bases). The germline V gene has CDR1 SEHNR and CDR2 FQNEAQ (reference sequence). V was trimmed by 5 bases and J by 1 base, leaving 11 bases between them. The CDR3 extends over 14 amino acids. The DNA of the CDR3 is TGTGCCAGCAGCCCCCCTAGGGGGAACACTGAAGCTTTCTTT. Its translation is CASSPPRGNTEAFF.

V gene TRBV19 combines with J gene TRBJ1-1, with 7 bases lining up with TRBD1. The V and J ends lost 7 bases and 5 bases, in that order; junction bases with no gene match: 16. CDR1 and CDR2 from the germline V gene are LNHDA and SQIVND (reference sequence). This CDR3 is 16 amino acids long. In DNA form, the CDR3 reads TGTGCCAGTACCCCAGCCCACAGAGGGGGCCGGACTGAAGCTTTCTTT. Translation gives CASTPAHRGGRTEAFF.

The rearrangement uses TRBV7-2 and TRBJ2-1; no clear D gene. The length of the CDR3 is 17 residues. CDR1 is SGHTA and CDR2 is FQGNSA in the germline V gene. The V gene lost 4 bases and the J gene lost 6 bases, with 22 bases spanning the gap. CDR3 loop: CASSSFRGRAYFNEQFF. In nucleotides, the CDR3 is TGTGCCAGCAGCTCGTTTCGCGGACGGGCGTACTTCAATGAGCAGTTCTTC.

The CDR3 bases are TGTGCCAGCAGCTACGGGACAGGCAGCGACTATGGCTACACCTTC. It is translated as CASSYGTGSDYGYTF. This chain connects TRBV7-9 to TRBJ1-2, with 8 bases aligning to TRBD1. The CDR3 consists of 15 residues. Germline trimming cut 4 bases from V and 3 bases from J; bases unmatched to any gene: 7. From germline, CDR1 is SEHNR and CDR2 FQNEAQ (reference sequence).

The chain combines TRBV18 with TRBJ1-5; 7 bases align to TRBD1. V was pared by 0 bases and J by 3 bases, with 2 bases of the junction left unmatched. Germline-derived CDR1 and CDR2 are KGHSH and LQKENI. The CDR3 is 15 residues long. CDR3 protein: CASSPPQGDNQPQHF. The CDR3 DNA is TGTGCCAGCTCACCACCCCAGGGGGACAATCAGCCCCAGCATTTT. Looking up the rest from reference TRBV18 and TRBJ1-5 gives the full variable domain: NAGVMQNPRHLVRRRGQEARLRCSPMKGHSHVYWYRQLPEEGLKFMVYLQKENIIDESGMPKERFSAEFPKEGPSILRIQQVVRGDSAAYFCASSPPQGDNQPQHFGDGTRLSIL.

V gene TRBV7-9 combines with J gene TRBJ1-5; D uncertain. Germline V gene data show CDR1 as SEHNR and CDR2 as FQNEAQ (reference sequence). The V end was cut by 6 bases, the J end by 5 bases, with 11 bases between. CDR3 length: 13 amino acids. The CDR3 loop reads CASSSRSDQPQHF. In nucleotides, the CDR3 is TGTGCCAGCAGTTCGAGGAGCGATCAGCCCCAGCATTTT.

The chain has TRBV11-2 and TRBJ2-7, with D perhaps TRBD2 (5 bases). The CDR3 is made up of 14 amino acids. Germline-derived CDR1 and CDR2 are SGHAT and FQNNGV. Trimming removed 0 bases at V and 1 base at J, with 7 bases between. As DNA, the CDR3 is TGTGCCAGCAGCTTAGAGAGGGTTTCCTACGAGCAGTACTTC. Translation: CASSLERVSYEQYF.

V gene TRBV2 combines with J gene TRBJ2-3; 8 nucleotides agree with TRBD2. Germline-derived CDR1 and CDR2 are SNHLY and FYNNEI. V lost 7 bases and J lost 5; bases outside the gene matches: 11. This CDR3 contains 15 residues. CDR3 in DNA: TGTGCCAGCAACGCGGCGGGGGGTGGTGGAGATACGCAGTATTTT. This sequence encodes CASNAAGGGGDTQYF.

V and J are TRBV4-3 and TRBJ2-1; 12 bases line up with TRBD2. V was pared by 4 bases and J by 6 bases, with 10 bases of the junction left unmatched. Per the germline V gene, CDR1 is LGHNA and CDR2 is YSLEER. The CDR3 totals 17 residues. The CDR3 DNA is TGCGCCAGCAGCCCGACACGACTAGCGGGGGTTATCAATGAGCAGTTCTTC. It encodes CASSPTRLAGVINEQFF.

The V and J genes are TRBV29-1 and TRBJ1-2; a possible D gene is TRBD1 (5 bases). The CDR3 has 18 residues. Trimming pared 6 bases from V and 5 bases from J, leaving 31 bases between. Germline V gives CDR1 SQVTM, CDR2 ANQGSEA. The CDR3 coding sequence is TGCAGCGTCCCCGGGAGGGGCACCAACAAAGGGACGAGTTATGGCTACACCTTC. Protein: CSVPGRGTNKGTSYGYTF.